The clone carrying this T cell receptor beta chain qualifies as medium-sized (0.01 to 0.1%). As yet, its antigen is unknown. TCR beta rearrangements were amplified from peripheral blood genomic DNA. The sample is drawn from a study of T cell repertoires in aging, cancer and after chemotherapy. Multiplex touch-down PCR with TRB-A/B primers amplified rearranged V-D-J TRB sequences. One entry per CDR3 protein results from TCRdb running MiXCR on the multiplex PCR reads. This table has some 9,300 distinct CDR3 sequences, about 25% appearing once. The ends were cut back, 4 bases at V and 6 bases at J, with 13 bases in the middle. The CDR3 is made up of 14 amino acids. Per germline, CDR1 GTSNPN and CDR2 SVGIG (reference sequence). Study observations and caveats: Age-matched healthy donors had significantly more diverse, less clonal blood TCR repertoires than untreated cancer patients.

V usage is TRBV30 and J usage is TRBJ1-6; D gene uncertain. This sequence originates from a human donor with a blood cancer. The donor label of this sample is uncertain. Sequencing input: blood. CDR3 coding DNA: TGTGCCTGGAATCATGGGCAGGTTAATTCACCCCTCCACTTT. Translation gives CAWNHGQVNSPLHF.